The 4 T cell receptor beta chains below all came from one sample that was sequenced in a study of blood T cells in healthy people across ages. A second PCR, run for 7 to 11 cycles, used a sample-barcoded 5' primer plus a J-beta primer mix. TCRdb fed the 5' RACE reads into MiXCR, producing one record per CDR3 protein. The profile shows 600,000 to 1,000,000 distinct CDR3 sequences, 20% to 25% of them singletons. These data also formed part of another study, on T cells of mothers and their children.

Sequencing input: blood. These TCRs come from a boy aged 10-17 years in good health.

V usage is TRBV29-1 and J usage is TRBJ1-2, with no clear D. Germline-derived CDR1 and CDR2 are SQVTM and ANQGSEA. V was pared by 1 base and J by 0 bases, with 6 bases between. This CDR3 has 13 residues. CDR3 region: CSVEGGPNYGYTF. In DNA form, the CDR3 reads TGCAGCGTTGAAGGCGGACCTAACTATGGCTACACCTTC. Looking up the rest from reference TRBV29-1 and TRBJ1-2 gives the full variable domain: SAVISQKPSRDICQRGTSLTIQCQVDSQVTMMFWYRQQPGQSLTLIATANQGSEATYESGFVIDKFPISRPNLTFSTLTVSNMSPEDSSIYLCSVEGGPNYGYTFGSGTRLTVV.

CDR3 bases: TGTGCCGCAGAGGGCAAGAGCTCCTACGAGCAGTACTTC. This sequence encodes CAAEGKSSYEQYF. The rearrangement joins TRBV28 to TRBJ2-7; D may be TRBD2 (5 bases). The germline V and J ends were trimmed by 11 bases and 0 bases, with 14 bases remaining between them. The CDR3 is 13 residues long. Germline V gene lookup returns CDR1 MDHEN and CDR2 SYDVKM.

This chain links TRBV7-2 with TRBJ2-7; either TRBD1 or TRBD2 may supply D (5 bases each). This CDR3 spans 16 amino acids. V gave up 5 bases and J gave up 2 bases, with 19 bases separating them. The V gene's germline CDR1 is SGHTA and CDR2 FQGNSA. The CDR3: CASSPSSGTGPYEQYF. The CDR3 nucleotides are TGTGCCAGCAGCCCCAGCTCCGGGACCGGCCCCTACGAGCAGTACTTC.

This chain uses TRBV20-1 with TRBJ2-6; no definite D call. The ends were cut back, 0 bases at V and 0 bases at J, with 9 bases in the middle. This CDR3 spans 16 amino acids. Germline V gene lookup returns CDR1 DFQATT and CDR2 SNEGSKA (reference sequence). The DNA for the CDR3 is TGCAGTGCTAGAGAGTGGACCGGCTCTGGGGCCAACGTCCTGACTTTC. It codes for CSAREWTGSGANVLTF.